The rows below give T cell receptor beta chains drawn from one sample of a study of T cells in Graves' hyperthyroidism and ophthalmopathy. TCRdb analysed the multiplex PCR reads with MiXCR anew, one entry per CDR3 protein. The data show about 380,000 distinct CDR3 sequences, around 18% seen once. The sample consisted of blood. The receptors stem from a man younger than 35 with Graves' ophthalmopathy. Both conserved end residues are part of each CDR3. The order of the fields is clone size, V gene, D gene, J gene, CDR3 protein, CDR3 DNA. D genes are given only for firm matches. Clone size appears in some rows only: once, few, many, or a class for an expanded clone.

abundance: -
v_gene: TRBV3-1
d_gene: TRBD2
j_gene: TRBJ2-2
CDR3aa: CASSRPGLAEYTGELFF
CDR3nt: TGTGCCAGCAGCCGCCCGGGACTAGCGGAGTACACCGGGGAGCTGTTTTTT

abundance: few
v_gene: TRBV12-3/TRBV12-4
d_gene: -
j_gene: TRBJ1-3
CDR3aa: CASSLETGSGNTIYF
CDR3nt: TGTGCCAGCTCCCTTGAGACCGGCTCTGGAAACACCATATATTTT

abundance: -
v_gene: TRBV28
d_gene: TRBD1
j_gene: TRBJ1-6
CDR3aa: CASSSQGGGAYNSPLHF
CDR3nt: TGTGCCAGCAGTTCTCAGGGGGGAGGCGCCTATAATTCACCCCTCCACTTT

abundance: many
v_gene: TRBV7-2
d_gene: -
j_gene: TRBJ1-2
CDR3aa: CASSPVFAGPYGYTF
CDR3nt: TGTGCCAGCAGCCCTGTGTTCGCAGGCCCCTATGGCTACACCTTC

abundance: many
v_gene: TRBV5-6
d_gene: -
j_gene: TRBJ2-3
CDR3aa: CASSPLVGRTDTQYF
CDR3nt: TGTGCCAGCAGCCCCCTCGTGGGGCGGACAGATACGCAGTATTTT

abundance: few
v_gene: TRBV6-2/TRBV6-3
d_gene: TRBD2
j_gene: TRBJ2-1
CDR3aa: CASSIIAGGSNEQFF
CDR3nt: TGTGCCAGCAGTATAATAGCGGGGGGGAGCAATGAGCAGTTCTTC

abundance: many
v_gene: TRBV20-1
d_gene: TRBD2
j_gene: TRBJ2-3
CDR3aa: CSAPSGGYTDTQYF
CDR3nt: TGCAGTGCTCCTAGCGGGGGTTACACAGATACGCAGTATTTT

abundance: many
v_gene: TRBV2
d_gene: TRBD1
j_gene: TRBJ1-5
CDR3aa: CASSVGQGINQPQHF
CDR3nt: TGTGCCAGCAGCGTGGGACAGGGGATCAATCAGCCCCAGCATTTT

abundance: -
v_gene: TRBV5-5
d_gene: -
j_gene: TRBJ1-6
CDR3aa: CASSAGTELTPLHF
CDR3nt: TGTGCCAGCAGCGCGGGGACGGAGCTAACACCCCTCCACTTT

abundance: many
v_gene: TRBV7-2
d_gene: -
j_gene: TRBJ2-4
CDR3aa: CASSHLTWGLAKNIQYF
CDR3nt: TGTGCCAGCAGCCACTTGACGTGGGGGCTAGCCAAAAACATTCAGTACTTC

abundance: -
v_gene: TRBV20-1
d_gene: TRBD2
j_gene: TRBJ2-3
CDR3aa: CSARGGLAGGTDTQYF
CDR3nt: TGCAGTGCTAGAGGGGGACTAGCGGGGGGCACAGATACGCAGTATTTT

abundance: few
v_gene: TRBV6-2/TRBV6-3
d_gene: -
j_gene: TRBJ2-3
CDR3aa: CASSYSGGVDTQYF
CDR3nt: TGTGCCAGCAGTTACTCAGGAGGGGTAGATACGCAGTATTTT

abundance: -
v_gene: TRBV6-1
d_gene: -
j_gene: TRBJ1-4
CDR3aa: CASSRGTLPTNEKLFF
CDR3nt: TGTGCCAGCAGTAGAGGGACACTACCTACTAATGAAAAACTGTTTTTT